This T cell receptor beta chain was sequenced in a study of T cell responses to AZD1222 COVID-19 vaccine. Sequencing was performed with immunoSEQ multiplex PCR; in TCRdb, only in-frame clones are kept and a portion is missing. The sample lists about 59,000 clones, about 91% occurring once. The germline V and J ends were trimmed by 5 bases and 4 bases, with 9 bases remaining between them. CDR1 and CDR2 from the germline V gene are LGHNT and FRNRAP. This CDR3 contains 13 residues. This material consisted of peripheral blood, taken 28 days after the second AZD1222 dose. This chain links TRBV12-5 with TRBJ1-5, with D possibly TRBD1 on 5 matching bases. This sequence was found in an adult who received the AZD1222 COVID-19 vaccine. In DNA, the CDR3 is TGTGCTAGTGGTCCGCAGGGAAATCAGCCCCAGCATTTT. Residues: CASGPQGNQPQHF.